The clone carrying this T cell receptor (beta chain) appeared a few times. The target antigen is unknown. The length of the CDR3 is 12 residues. With 6 bases removed from V and 10 bases from J, the gap between germline ends came to 10 bases. CDR1 and CDR2 (germline): MNHEY, SVGAGI. Constant-region priming of 500 to 550 ng total RNA yielded TCR beta cDNA. Three nested multiplex PCR rounds, a slightly modified ARM-PCR method, built the TCR beta libraries. PCR rounds one and two used TRBV1-TRBV30 forward primers with a C-beta reverse primer for about 9 cycles each. TCRdb redid the calling of the multiplex PCR reads with MiXCR, one entry per CDR3 protein. The repertoire has about 310,000 distinct CDR3 sequences, around three fifths of them found once; the top ten carry 15% to 20%. This entry comes from a study of tumor-infiltrating lymphocytes in primary liver carcinoma. Study-wide background: The patients presented with primary liver carcinoma, which was managed through surgical resection. The number of productive TCRbeta reads per sample ranged from roughly 3.65 to 8 million and was similar across tissue types.

Study-wide results and caveats: The use of bulk unsorted samples meant that CD4+ and CD8+ repertoires were not compared.

Out of unsorted whole blood came the blood RNA, and germline DNA was extracted as well. Donors were untreated and chronically infected with HBV. Sequencing was performed on peripheral blood. This chain connects TRBV6-5 to TRBJ1-6; no clear D gene. This TCR derives from a woman aged 25-40 years with primary liver carcinoma and hepatitis B virus infection. The chain's CDR3 is CASSPSKSPLHF. In DNA form, the CDR3 reads TGTGCCAGCAGCCCTTCAAAATCACCCCTCCACTTT.